A single T cell receptor beta chain is shown here with its context. Its specificity is unknown. Germline V gene sequence: CDR1 ENHRY, CDR2 SYGVKD. The CDR3 runs to 14 residues. V shed 2 bases and J 9 bases; nucleotides not matched to a gene: 4. Each donor was nominally healthy when sampled (though unrecorded immune exposures were likely). This specimen comes from a study of cytomegalovirus exposure and HLA in healthy donors. Study-level background: Caucasian-associated ancestry cluster membership applied to less than 85% of 300 to 450 genotyped donors.

In the PCR, 60 Vbeta and 13 Jbeta primers were used. Sequencing was performed with immunoSEQ multiplex PCR; in TCRdb, only in-frame clones are kept and a portion is missing. The sample gives 250,000 or so clones, about 83% of which show up once; about 1.2% is in the top ten. Points from the study as a whole: The authors assumed roughly uniform sequencing depth across donors for presence/absence analyses. Earlier findings revealed that most TCR beta V segments proved productive either about 87% or about 30% of the time.

Sample: PBMCs. The receptor comes from a human donor in good health. This sequence joins TRBV10-3 and TRBJ2-1, with TRBD2 identical over 10 bases. The CDR3 DNA is TGTGCCATCAGTGAGGCTAGCGGGAGACTTGAGCAGTTCTTC. Its translation: CAISEASGRLEQFF.